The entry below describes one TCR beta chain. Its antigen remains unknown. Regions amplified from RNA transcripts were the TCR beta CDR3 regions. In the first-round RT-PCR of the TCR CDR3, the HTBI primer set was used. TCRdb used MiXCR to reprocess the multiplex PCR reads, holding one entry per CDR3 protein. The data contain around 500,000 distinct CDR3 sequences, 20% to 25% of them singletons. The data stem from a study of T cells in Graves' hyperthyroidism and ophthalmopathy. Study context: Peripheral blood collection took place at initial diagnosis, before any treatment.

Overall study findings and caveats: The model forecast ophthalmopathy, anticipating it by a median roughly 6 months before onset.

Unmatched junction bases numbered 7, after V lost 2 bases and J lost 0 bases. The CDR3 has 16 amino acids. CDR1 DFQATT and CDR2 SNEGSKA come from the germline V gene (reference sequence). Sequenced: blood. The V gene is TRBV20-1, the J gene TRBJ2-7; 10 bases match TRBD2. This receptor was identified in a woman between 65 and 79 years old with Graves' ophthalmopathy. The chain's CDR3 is CSARKPGLAVSYEQYF. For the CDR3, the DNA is TGCAGTGCTAGAAAACCTGGACTAGCGGTCTCCTACGAGCAGTACTTC.